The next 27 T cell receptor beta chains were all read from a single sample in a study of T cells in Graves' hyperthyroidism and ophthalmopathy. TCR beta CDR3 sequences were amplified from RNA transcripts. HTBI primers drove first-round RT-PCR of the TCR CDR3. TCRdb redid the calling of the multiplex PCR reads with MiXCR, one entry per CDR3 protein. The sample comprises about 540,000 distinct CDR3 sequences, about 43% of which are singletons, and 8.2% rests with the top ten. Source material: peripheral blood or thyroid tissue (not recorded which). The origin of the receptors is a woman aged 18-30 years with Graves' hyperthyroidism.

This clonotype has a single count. Here the CDR3 DNA reads TGTGCCAGCAGTTTCCCCGGGACAGGGATGTACGAGCAGTACTTC. It translates to CASSFPGTGMYEQYF. V usage is TRBV11-2 and J usage is TRBJ2-7; 9 bases map to TRBD1. V dropped 6 bases and J dropped 4; count of bases not matched to a gene: 10. Germline CDR1 is SGHAT and CDR2 is FQNNGV. The CDR3 covers 15 residues.

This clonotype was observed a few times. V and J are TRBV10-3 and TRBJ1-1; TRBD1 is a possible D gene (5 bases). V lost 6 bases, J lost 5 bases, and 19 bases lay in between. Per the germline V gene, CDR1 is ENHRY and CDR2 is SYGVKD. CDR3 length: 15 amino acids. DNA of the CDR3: TGTGCCATCAGCCAGGGTGAAGGTGGTGCTACTGAAGCTTTCTTT. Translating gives CAISQGEGGATEAFF.

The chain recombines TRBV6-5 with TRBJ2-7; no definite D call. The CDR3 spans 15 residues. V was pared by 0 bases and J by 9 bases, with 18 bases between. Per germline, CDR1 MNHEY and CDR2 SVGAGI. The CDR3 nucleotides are TGTGCCAGCAGTTACTCCCCCAACGACGCATATGGGCAGTACTTC. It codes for CASSYSPNDAYGQYF.

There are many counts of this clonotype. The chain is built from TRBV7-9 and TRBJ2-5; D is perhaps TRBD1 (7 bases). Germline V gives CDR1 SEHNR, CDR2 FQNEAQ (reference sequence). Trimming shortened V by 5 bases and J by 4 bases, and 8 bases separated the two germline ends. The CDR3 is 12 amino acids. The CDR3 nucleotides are TGTGCCAGCAGCCAGGGGGGAGAGACCCAGTACTTC. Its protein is CASSQGGETQYF.

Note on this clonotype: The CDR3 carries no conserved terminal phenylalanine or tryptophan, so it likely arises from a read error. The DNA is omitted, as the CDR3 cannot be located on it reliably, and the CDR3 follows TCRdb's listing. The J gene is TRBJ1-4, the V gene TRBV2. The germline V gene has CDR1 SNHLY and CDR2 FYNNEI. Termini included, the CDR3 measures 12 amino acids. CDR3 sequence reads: CASSEALFGVSG.

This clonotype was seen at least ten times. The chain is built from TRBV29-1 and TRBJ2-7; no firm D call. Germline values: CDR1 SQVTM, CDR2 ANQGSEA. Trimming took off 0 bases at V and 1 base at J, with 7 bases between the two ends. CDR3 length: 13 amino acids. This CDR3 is CSVEDQQSYEQYF. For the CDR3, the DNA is TGCAGCGTTGAAGATCAACAGTCCTACGAGCAGTACTTC.

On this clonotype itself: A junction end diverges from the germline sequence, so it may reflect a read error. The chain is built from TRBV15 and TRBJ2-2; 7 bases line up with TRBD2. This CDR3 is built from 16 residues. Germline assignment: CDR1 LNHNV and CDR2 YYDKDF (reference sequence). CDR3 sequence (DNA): TGTGCCAGCAGCAGTTCGAGCGGGAAGAACACCGGGGAGCTGTTTTTT. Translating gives CASSSSSGKNTGELFF.

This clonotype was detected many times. CDR3 bases: TGTGCCATCAGTGTCGAGGGACAGGCCTATGGCTACACCTTC. Its protein is CAISVEGQAYGYTF. This chain connects TRBV10-3 to TRBJ1-2, with 8 bases aligning to TRBD1. The V gene's germline CDR1 is ENHRY and CDR2 SYGVKD. The CDR3 has 14 amino acids. V was pared by 4 bases and J by 4 bases, with 5 bases of the junction left unmatched.

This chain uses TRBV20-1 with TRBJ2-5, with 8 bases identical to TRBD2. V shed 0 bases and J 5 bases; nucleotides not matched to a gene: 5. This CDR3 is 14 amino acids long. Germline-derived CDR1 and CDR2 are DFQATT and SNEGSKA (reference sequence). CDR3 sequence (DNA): TGCAGTGCTAGAGACATAGCGGGATGGGAGACCCAGTACTTC. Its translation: CSARDIAGWETQYF.

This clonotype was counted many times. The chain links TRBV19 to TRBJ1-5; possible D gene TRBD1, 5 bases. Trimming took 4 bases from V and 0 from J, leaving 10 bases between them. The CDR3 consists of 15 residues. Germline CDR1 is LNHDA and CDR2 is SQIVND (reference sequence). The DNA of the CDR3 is TGTGCCAGTAGTAGACAGTCCGATAGCAATCAGCCCCAGCATTTT. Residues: CASSRQSDSNQPQHF.

The CDR3 nucleotides are TGTGCCAGCAGTTTCTTGCCCCAAGAGACCCAGTACTTC. It encodes CASSFLPQETQYF. The rearrangement joins TRBV27 to TRBJ2-5; no clear D gene. V was trimmed by 3 bases and J by 1 base, leaving 6 bases between them. The CDR3 runs to 13 residues. CDR1 and CDR2 from the germline V gene are MNHEY and SMNVEV (reference sequence).

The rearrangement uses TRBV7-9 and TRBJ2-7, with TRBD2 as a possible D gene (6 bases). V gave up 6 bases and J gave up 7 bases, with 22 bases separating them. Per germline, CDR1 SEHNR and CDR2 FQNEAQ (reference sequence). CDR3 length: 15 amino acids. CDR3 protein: CASSQIDGGLREQYF. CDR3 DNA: TGTGCCAGCAGTCAAATTGACGGGGGACTGAGGGAGCAGTACTTC.

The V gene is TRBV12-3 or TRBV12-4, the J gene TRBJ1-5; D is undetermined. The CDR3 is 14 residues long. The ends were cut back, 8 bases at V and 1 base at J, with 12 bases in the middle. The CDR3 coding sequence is TGTGCCAGCGGGCGCCAAAGGAGCAATCAGCCCCAGCATTTT. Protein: CASGRQRSNQPQHF.

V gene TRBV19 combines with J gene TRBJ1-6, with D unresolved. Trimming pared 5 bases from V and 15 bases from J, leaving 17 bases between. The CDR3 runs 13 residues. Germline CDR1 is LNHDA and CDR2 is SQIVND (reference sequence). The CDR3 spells CASSPNVGFDLHF. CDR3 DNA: TGTGCCAGTAGTCCTAACGTGGGGTTCGACCTCCACTTT.

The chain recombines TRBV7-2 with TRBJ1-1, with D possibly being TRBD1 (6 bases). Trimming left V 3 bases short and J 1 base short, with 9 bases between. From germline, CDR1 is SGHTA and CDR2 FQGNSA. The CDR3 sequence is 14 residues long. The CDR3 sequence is CASSFVRGNTEAFF. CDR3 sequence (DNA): TGTGCCAGCAGCTTTGTCAGGGGGAACACTGAAGCTTTCTTT. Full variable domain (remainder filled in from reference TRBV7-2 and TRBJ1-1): GAGVSQSPSNKVTEKGKDVELRCDPISGHTALYWYRQSLGQGLEFLIYFQGNSAPDKSGLPSDRFSAERTGGSVSTLTIQRTQQEDSAVYLCASSFVRGNTEAFFGQGTRLTVV.

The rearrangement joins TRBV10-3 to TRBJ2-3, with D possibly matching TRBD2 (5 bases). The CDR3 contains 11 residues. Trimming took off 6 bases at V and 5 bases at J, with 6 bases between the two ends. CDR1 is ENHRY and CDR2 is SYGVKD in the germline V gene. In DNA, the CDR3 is TGTGCCATCAGAGGGAGAGATACGCAGTATTTT. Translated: CAIRGRDTQYF.

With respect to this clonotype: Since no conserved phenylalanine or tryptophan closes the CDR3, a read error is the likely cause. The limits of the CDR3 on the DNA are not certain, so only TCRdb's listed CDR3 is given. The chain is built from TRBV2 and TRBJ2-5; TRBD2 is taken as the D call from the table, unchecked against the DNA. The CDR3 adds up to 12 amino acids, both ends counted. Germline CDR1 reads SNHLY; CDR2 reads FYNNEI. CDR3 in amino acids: CASSEEVGLFYY.

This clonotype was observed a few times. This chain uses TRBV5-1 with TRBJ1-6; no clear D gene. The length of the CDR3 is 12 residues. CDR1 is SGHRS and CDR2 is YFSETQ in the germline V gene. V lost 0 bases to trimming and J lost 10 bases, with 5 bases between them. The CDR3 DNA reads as TGCGCCAGCAGCTTGGGACCCTCACCCCTCCACTTT. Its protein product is CASSLGPSPLHF.

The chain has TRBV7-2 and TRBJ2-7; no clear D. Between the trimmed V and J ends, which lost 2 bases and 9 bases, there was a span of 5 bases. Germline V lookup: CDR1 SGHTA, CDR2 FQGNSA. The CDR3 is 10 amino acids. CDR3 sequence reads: CASSLSRQYF. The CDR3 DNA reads TGTGCCAGCAGCTTATCACGGCAGTACTTC.

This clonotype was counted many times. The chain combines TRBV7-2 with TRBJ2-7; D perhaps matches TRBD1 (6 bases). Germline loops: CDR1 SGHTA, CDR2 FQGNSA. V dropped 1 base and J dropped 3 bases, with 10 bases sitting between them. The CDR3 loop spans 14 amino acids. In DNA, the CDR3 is TGTGCCAGCAGCTTAGGGACAGCCAACTACGAGCAGTACTTC. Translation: CASSLGTANYEQYF.

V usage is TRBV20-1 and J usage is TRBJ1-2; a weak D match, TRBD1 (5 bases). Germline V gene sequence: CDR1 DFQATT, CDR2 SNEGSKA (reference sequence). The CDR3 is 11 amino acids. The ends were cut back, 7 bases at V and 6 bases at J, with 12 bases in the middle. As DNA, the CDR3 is TGCAGTGTTCCCAGGGACGATGGCTACACCTTC. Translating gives CSVPRDDGYTF.

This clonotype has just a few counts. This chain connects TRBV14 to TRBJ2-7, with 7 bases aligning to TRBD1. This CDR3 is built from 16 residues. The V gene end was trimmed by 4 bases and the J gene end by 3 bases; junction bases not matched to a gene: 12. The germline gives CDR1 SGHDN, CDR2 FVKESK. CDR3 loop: CASSLSTGTEDYEQYF. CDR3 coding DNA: TGTGCCAGCAGCCTATCGACCGGGACAGAAGACTACGAGCAGTACTTC.

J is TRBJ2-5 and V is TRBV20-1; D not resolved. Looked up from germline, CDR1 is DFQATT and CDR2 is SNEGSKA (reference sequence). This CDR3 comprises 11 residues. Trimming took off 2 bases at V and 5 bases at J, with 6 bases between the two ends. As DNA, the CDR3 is TGCAGTGCTAGAATCGGGGAGACCCAGTACTTC. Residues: CSARIGETQYF.

This CDR3 is CSVLMPVTDTQYF. CDR3 DNA: TGCAGCGTTCTTATGCCAGTCACAGATACGCAGTATTTT. V gene TRBV29-1 combines with J gene TRBJ2-3; D ambiguous. CDR3 length: 13 residues. Germline values: CDR1 SQVTM, CDR2 ANQGSEA. V was trimmed by 5 bases and J by 2 bases, leaving 11 bases between them.

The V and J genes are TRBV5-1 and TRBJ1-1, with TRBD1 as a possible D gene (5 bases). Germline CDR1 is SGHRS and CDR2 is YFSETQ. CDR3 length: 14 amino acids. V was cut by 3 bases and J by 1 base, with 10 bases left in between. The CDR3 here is CASSSDTGNTEAFF. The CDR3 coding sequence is TGCGCCAGCAGCTCAGACACAGGGAACACTGAAGCTTTCTTT.

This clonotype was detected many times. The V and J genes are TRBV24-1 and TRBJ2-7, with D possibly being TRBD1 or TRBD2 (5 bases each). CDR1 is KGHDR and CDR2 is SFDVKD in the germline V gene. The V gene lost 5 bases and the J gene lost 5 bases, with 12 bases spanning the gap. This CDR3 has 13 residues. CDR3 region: CATSVGGTHEQYF. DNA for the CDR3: TGTGCCACCAGTGTTGGTGGGACCCACGAGCAGTACTTC.

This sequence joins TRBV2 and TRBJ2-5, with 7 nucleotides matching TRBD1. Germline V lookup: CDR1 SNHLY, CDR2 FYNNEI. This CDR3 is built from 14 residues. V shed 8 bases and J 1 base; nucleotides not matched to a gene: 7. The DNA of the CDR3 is TGTGCCAGCGGCCAAAACAGGGGCCAAGAGACCCAGTACTTC. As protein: CASGQNRGQETQYF.